The 14 T cell receptor beta chains in this list originate from one sample, sequenced in a study of OX40 agonist ivuxolimab in advanced cancers. TCRdb's copy holds only in-frame clones and misses some; the assay was immunoSEQ multiplex PCR. The table has some 68,000 clones, 83% seen once; the top ten hold 1.4%. The input for sequencing was CD4+ or CD8+ T cells sorted from blood, taken in a trial of the OX40 agonist ivuxolimab. These receptors were collected from an adult with an advanced solid tumor such as melanoma, head and neck, liver or kidney cancer.

The V and J genes are TRBV6-4 and TRBJ2-7, with D perhaps being TRBD1 or TRBD2 (5 bases each). From germline, CDR1 is MRHNA and CDR2 SNTAGT. The V end was cut by 6 bases, the J end by 13 bases, with 19 bases between. The CDR3 has 12 residues. The CDR3 DNA follows: TGTGCCAGCAGGCTGCGGGTTCAGAGGGACTACTTC. It codes for CASRLRVQRDYF.

The rearrangement joins TRBV18 to TRBJ2-7; a weak D match, TRBD1 (6 bases). CDR3 size: 15 residues. Trimming removed 1 base at V and 2 bases at J, with 12 bases between. Germline V lookup: CDR1 KGHSH, CDR2 LQKENI. CDR3 region: CASSPRAGVTYEQYF. The DNA for the CDR3 is TGTGCCAGCTCACCACGCGCAGGGGTCACCTACGAGCAGTACTTC.

This clone was seen only once. This same CDR3 is encoded by further DNA sequences in the sample. The chain employs TRBV6-1 and TRBJ1-4; 9 bases are shared with TRBD1. V dropped 2 bases and J dropped 8; count of bases not matched to a gene: 6. The CDR3 extends over 15 amino acids. Germline-derived CDR1 and CDR2 are MNHNS and SASEGT. The CDR3 loop reads CASSEPGQGNEKLFF. For the CDR3, the DNA is TGTGCCAGCAGTGAACCGGGACAGGGCAACGAAAAACTGTTTTTT.

The chain couples TRBV11-2 to TRBJ2-4, with D unresolved. The CDR3 length is 17 residues. Germline assignment: CDR1 SGHAT and CDR2 FQNNGV. V lost 5 bases to trimming and J lost 0 bases, with 17 bases between them. The CDR3 reads CASSQLELWIAKNIQYF. CDR3 bases: TGTGCCAGCAGCCAACTGGAATTATGGATAGCCAAAAACATTCAGTACTTC. Complete variable domain (other parts from reference TRBV11-2 and TRBJ2-4): EAGVAQSPRYKIIEKRQSVAFWCNPISGHATLYWYQQILGQGPKLLIQFQNNGVVDDSQLPKDRFSAERLKGVDSTLKIQPAKLEDSAVYLCASSQLELWIAKNIQYFGAGTRLSVL.

The gene calls are TRBV10-3 and TRBJ2-1; D remains ambiguous. The germline V gene encodes CDR1 ENHRY and CDR2 SYGVKD. This CDR3 has 14 amino acids. V was pared by 6 bases and J by 7 bases, with 16 bases between. The CDR3 DNA reads TGTGCCATCAGGACGAGGACCGAGTGGAATGAGCAGTTCTTC. Its protein is CAIRTRTEWNEQFF.

The chain recombines TRBV19 with TRBJ1-1; no clear D. The CDR3 has 16 amino acids. The germline V and J ends were trimmed by 7 bases and 0 bases, with 18 bases remaining between them. Germline CDR1 and CDR2: LNHDA and SQIVND (reference sequence). The CDR3 bases are TGTGCCAGTACACGGGTCGCCGGATCAATGAACACTGAAGCTTTCTTT. Translation gives CASTRVAGSMNTEAFF.

The gene calls are TRBV6-5 and TRBJ1-6; D possibly corresponds to TRBD1 (5 bases). Germline-derived CDR1 and CDR2 are MNHEY and SVGAGI. V gave up 5 bases and J gave up 10 bases, with 15 bases separating them. The CDR3 has 14 amino acids. The CDR3: CASSDRQFQSPLHF. The CDR3 DNA follows: TGTGCCAGCAGTGACCGACAGTTTCAATCACCCCTCCACTTT.

The chain recombines TRBV30 with TRBJ1-3; D gene uncertain. The germline V gene encodes CDR1 GTSNPN and CDR2 SVGIG (reference sequence). This CDR3 contains 16 residues. Trimming removed 1 base at V and 0 bases at J, with 13 bases between. In nucleotides, the CDR3 is TGTGCCTGGAGTGGTAGCAGGTCGAACTCTGGAAACACCATATATTTT. It codes for CAWSGSRSNSGNTIYF.

This chain links TRBV27 with TRBJ1-3; possibly TRBD1 for D (6 bases). Between the trimmed V and J ends, which lost 9 bases and 4 bases, there was a span of 19 bases. In germline, CDR1 is MNHEY, CDR2 SMNVEV (reference sequence). The CDR3 sequence is 15 residues long. CDR3 sequence (DNA): TGTGCCAGTTACTCGGGGGGGGCGGACGGAAACACCATATATTTT. Protein: CASYSGGADGNTIYF.

The chain is built from TRBV28 and TRBJ1-5; TRBD1 might be the D (6 bases). Germline V CDR1 and CDR2: MDHEN, SYDVKM. The V end was cut by 6 bases, the J end by 6 bases, with 15 bases between. This CDR3 comprises 14 residues. CDR3 region: CASRPGGPGQPQHF. The CDR3 nucleotides read TGTGCCAGCAGGCCCGGGGGGCCTGGTCAGCCCCAGCATTTT.

The V call is TRBV6-4, the J call TRBJ1-2; possible D gene TRBD1, 5 bases. Germline V gene sequence: CDR1 MRHNA, CDR2 SNTAGT. V lost 2 bases and J lost 8, with 21 bases in between. The CDR3 spans 16 residues. DNA for the CDR3: TGTGCCAGCAGTGACATCGGGAGAGACGGGGCGAGGGGCTACACCTTC. Residues: CASSDIGRDGARGYTF.

The chain links TRBV21-1 to TRBJ2-7; whether TRBD1, the table's D call, matches the DNA was not checked. TRBV21-1 is annotated as a pseudogene. The CDR3 is made up of 17 amino acids. The DNA of the CDR3 is TGTGCCAGCAGTACATACTCCCAAGGGACAGGGGCCTACGAGCAGTACTTC. The encoded protein is CASSTYSQGTGAYEQYF.

This chain joins TRBV6-5 and TRBJ1-1; D is unresolved. The V gene's germline CDR1 is MNHEY and CDR2 SVGAGI. Trimming shortened V by 8 bases and J by 4 bases, and 8 bases separated the two germline ends. The CDR3 is made up of 11 amino acids. CDR3 nucleotides: TGTGCCAGCCCTTTTGGCACTGAAGCTTTCTTT. This encodes CASPFGTEAFF.

This clone was recorded a few times. The rearrangement links TRBV9 to TRBJ2-5, with D possibly matching TRBD2 (5 bases). Germline CDR1 is SGDLS and CDR2 is YYNGEE. The CDR3 length is 15 residues. The ends were cut back, 5 bases at V and 3 bases at J, with 17 bases in the middle. The CDR3 loop is CASRRSRGKEETQYF. The CDR3 DNA sequence: TGTGCCAGCAGGCGTAGCAGAGGGAAGGAAGAGACCCAGTACTTC. The full variable domain, its missing parts supplied by reference TRBV9 and TRBJ2-5, is DSGVTQTPKHLITATGQRVTLRCSPRSGDLSVYWYQQSLDQGLQFLIQYYNGEERAKGNILERFSAQQFPDLHSELNLSSLELGDSALYFCASRRSRGKEETQYFGPGTRLLVL.